The present T cell receptor (beta chain) was sequenced within a study of glioma-infiltrating T cells after dendritic cell vaccination. Study-wide context: Glioblastoma patients came from Phase I and II dendritic cell vaccination trials. Patients received three intradermal dendritic cell vaccine injections at biweekly intervals. General observations from the study: Estimated pretreatment TIL content predicted outcome after dendritic cell vaccination.

Only a few counts were recorded for this clone. Its antigen is currently unknown. The immunoSEQ assay amplified TCRB CDR3 from up to 2 ug DNA. The repertoire was sequenced with immunoSEQ multiplex PCR; TCRdb's copy has only in-frame clones and lacks some. Of tens of thousands of clones in the sample, roughly 79% were seen once. Trimming took 1 base from V and 7 from J, leaving 7 bases between them. The CDR3 extends over 13 amino acids. CDR1 and CDR2 from the germline V gene are SGHTA and FQGNSA. J is TRBJ2-2 and V is TRBV7-2, with D tentatively TRBD1 (5 bases). This clonotype originated in a human donor with glioblastoma. The specimen comprised blood, sampled before dendritic cell vaccination. CDR3: CASSLGGSGELFF. The CDR3 DNA follows: TGTGCCAGCAGCTTAGGGGGCAGCGGGGAGCTGTTTTTT. Filled out from reference TRBV7-2 and TRBJ2-2, the complete variable domain reads GAGVSQSPSNKVTEKGKDVELRCDPISGHTALYWYRQSLGQGLEFLIYFQGNSAPDKSGLPSDRFSAERTGGSVSTLTIQRTQQEDSAVYLCASSLGGSGELFFGEGSRLTVL.